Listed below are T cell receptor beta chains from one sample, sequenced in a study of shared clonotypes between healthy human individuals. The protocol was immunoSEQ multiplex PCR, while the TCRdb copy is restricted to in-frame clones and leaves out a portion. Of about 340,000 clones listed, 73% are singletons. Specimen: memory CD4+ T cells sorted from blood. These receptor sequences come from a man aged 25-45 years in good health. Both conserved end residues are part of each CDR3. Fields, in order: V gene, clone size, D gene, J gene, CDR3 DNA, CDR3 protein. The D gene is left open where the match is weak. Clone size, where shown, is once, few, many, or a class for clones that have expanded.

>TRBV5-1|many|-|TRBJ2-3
TGCGCCAGCAGCTTGGATGCGGGCGCAGATACGCAGTATTTT
CASSLDAGADTQYF
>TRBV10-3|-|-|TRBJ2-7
TGTGCCATCAGTGATCCGACACTATCCTACGAGCAGTACTTC
CAISDPTLSYEQYF
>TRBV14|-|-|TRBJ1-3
TGTGCCAGCAGCCAAGATTTTGGCGGCTCTGGAAACACCATATATTTT
CASSQDFGGSGNTIYF
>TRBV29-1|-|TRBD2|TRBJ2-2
TGCAGCGCCCGTGGGACTAGCGGTATCACCGGGGAGCTGTTTTTT
CSARGTSGITGELFF
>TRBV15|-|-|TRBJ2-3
TGTGCCACCAGCAGAGATCGAACCCTGAGAGGGACCAGCACAGATACGCAGTATTTT
CATSRDRTLRGTSTDTQYF
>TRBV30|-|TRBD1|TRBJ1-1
TGTGCCTGGAGTGAATACAGGGGCGCTGAAGCTTTCTTT
CAWSEYRGAEAFF
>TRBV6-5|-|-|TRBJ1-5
TGTGCCAGCAGTTACACGGAAAATCAGCCCCAGCATTTT
CASSYTENQPQHF
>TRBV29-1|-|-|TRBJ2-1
TGCAGCTTCATGGACAACTGGTTGGACAATGAGCAGTTCTTC
CSFMDNWLDNEQFF
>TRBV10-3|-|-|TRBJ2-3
TGTGCCAGCTACGGGGGAGCCTACACAGATACGCAGTATTTT
CASYGGAYTDTQYF
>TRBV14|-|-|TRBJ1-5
TGTGCCAGCCATTCAGGGTTGCAGCCCCAGCATTTT
CASHSGLQPQHF
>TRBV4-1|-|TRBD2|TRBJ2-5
TGCGCCAGCAGCCGGGGGACTAGCGGGACCGAAGAGACCCAGTACTTC
CASSRGTSGTEETQYF
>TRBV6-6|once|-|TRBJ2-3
-
CASILGGSTSDTQYF
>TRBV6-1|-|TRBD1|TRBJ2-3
TGTGCCAGCAAGACAGGGACCACAGATACGCAGTATTTT
CASKTGTTDTQYF
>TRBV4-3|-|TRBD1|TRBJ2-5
TGCGCCAGCAGCCGCAACCTAGGGACAGAAGAGACCCAGTACTTC
CASSRNLGTEETQYF
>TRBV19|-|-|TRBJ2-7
TGTGCCAGTAGTATAGCCGCCCGACAAAACTACGAGCAGTACTTC
CASSIAARQNYEQYF
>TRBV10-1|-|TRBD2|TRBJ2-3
TGCGCCAGCAGTGAAGGACTAGCGGGGGCCACAGATACGCAGTATTTT
CASSEGLAGATDTQYF
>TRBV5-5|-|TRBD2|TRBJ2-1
TGTGCCAGCAGCGGGGACTTATCGGGGGGTTACAATGAGCAGTTCTTC
CASSGDLSGGYNEQFF
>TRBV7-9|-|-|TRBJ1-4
TGTGCCAGCAGCTACCCCTCTGGTAATGAAAAACTGTTTTTT
CASSYPSGNEKLFF
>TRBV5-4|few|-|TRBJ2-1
TGTGCCAGCAGCTTGGAATATTGGAGTACTAATGAGCAGTTCTTC
CASSLEYWSTNEQFF
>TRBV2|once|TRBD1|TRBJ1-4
TGTGCCAGCAGTGACTACAGGGGCACTAATGAAAAACTGTTTTTT
CASSDYRGTNEKLFF
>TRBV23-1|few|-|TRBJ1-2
TGCGCCAGCAGTCAATCGGAGGACTGCTCCTATGGCTACACCTTC
CASSQSEDCSYGYTF
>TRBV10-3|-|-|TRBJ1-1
TGTGCCATCAGTGACCGGGGAGGAAAAGCTTTCTTT
CAISDRGGKAFF
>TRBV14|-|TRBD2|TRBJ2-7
TGTGCCAGCAGCGCTACTAGCGGTTACGAGCAGTACTTC
CASSATSGYEQYF
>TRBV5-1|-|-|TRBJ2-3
TGCGCCAGCCTAAGAGGGGGGAGCACAGATACGCAGTATTTT
CASLRGGSTDTQYF
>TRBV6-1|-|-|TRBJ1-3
TGTGCCAGCAGCATAGGACCGAGTTCTGGAAACACCATATATTTT
CASSIGPSSGNTIYF
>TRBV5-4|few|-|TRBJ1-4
TGTGCCAGCAGCCTTGACAGGCTTAATGAAAAACTGTTTTTT
CASSLDRLNEKLFF
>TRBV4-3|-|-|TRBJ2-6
TGCGCCAGCAGCCAATGGGCCCCGGGACGGAGATTCTCTGGGGCCAACGTCCTGACTTTC
CASSQWAPGRRFSGANVLTF
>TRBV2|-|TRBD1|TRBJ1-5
TGTGCCAGCAGAGACGACAGGGGGTCTCAGCCCCAGCATTTT
CASRDDRGSQPQHF
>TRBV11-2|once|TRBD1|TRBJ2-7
TGTGCCAGCAGCCAGGACAGGGGGCGAGAGCAGTACTTC
CASSQDRGREQYF
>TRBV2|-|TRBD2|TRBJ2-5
TGTGCCAGCACGGGGGGGCTTGTCCAAGAGACCCAGTACTTC
CASTGGLVQETQYF
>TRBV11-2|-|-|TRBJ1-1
TGTGCCAGCAGCTTAAAGGGCGGGCAAGAAGCTTTCTTT
CASSLKGGQEAFF
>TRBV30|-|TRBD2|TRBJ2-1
TGTGCCTGGAGCGGGAGGGCTTACAATGAGCAGTTCTTC
CAWSGRAYNEQFF
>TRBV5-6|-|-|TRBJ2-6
TGTGCCAGCAGCTCATTAGGGGCCAACGTCCTGACTTTC
CASSSLGANVLTF
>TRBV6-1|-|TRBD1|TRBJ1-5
TGTGCCATCGGGACAGATAGCAATCAGCCCCAGCATTTT
CAIGTDSNQPQHF
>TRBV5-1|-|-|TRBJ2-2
TGCGCCAGCAGCTCTCCTGGGACCGGGGAGCTGTTTTTT
CASSSPGTGELFF
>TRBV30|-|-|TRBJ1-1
TGTGCCTGGAGTCGTTGGGGAGGGGGAGAGACTGAAGCTTTCTTT
CAWSRWGGGETEAFF
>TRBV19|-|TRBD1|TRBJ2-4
TGTGCCAGTAGACAGGGGGCTGGGGCCAAAAACATTCAGTACTTC
CASRQGAGAKNIQYF
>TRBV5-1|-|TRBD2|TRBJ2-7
TGCGCCAGCAGCCCAAGGACACCTAGCGGGGGTGGTTACGAGCAGTACTTC
CASSPRTPSGGGYEQYF
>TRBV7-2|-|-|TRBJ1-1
TGTGCCAGCAGCTTAATCGGGACGGGGAACACTGAAGCTTTCTTT
CASSLIGTGNTEAFF
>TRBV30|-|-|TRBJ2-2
TGTGCCTGGACATTGGACACCGGGGAGCTGTTTTTT
CAWTLDTGELFF
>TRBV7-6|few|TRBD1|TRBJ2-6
TGTGCCAGCAGCCCGGGACAGGGTAGATCTGGGGCCAACGTCCTGACTTTC
CASSPGQGRSGANVLTF
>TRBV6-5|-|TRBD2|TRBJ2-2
TGTGCCAGCAGTTACTTGACTAGCGGGAGGCCCGGGGAGCTGTTTTTT
CASSYLTSGRPGELFF
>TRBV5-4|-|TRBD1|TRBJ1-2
TGTGCCAGCAGCACAGGCCCGGGACAGGGGTACTATGGCTACACCTTC
CASSTGPGQGYYGYTF
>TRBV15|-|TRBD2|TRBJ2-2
TGTGCCACCAGCAGAGATTTGGGAGCGGGGGCGAACACCGGGGAGCTGTTTTTT
CATSRDLGAGANTGELFF
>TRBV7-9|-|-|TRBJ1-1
TGTGCCAGCAGCTTTACTTCTGAAGCTTTCTTT
CASSFTSEAFF
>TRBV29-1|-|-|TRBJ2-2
TGCAGCGTCGCGGAAGGGAGCTGGGCCGGGGAGCTGTTTTTT
CSVAEGSWAGELFF
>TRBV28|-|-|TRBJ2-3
TGTGCCAGCAGGCTAACAGATACGCAGTATTTT
CASRLTDTQYF
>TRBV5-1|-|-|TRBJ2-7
TGCGCCAGCAGCTTGCAGGGAGTGAGCTACGAGCAGTACTTC
CASSLQGVSYEQYF